Sequencing of this T cell receptor beta chain was carried out in a study of cytomegalovirus exposure and HLA in healthy donors. It was with 60 Vbeta and 13 Jbeta primers that the PCR ran. The table came from immunoSEQ multiplex PCR; TCRdb's copy has only in-frame clones and leaves some out. This sample has over 55,000 clones, with roughly 80% found just once. In germline, CDR1 is MGHRA, CDR2 YSYEKL. The CDR3 runs 14 residues. The V and J ends lost 0 bases and 4 bases respectively, with 9 bases between them. Comment on this clone: This sample also contains other DNA sequences that code for the same CDR3.

The chain combines TRBV4-1 with TRBJ1-2, with a weak D call TRBD1 (6 bases). This receptor was obtained from a man aged 35 to 55 in good health and CMV-seronegative. Material: PBMCs. CDR3 residues: CASSQEVRGYGYTF. The CDR3 DNA reads as TGCGCCAGCAGCCAAGAAGTCAGGGGCTATGGCTACACCTTC.